This T cell receptor (beta chain) was observed in a study of cytomegalovirus exposure and HLA in healthy donors. The PCR contained 60 Vbeta and 13 Jbeta primers. Sequencing was performed with immunoSEQ multiplex PCR; in TCRdb, only in-frame clones are kept and a portion is missing. The data show about 99,000 clones, and the top ten clones hold 3.5%. The CDR3 consists of 15 residues. Germline V gene data show CDR1 as MGHRA and CDR2 as YSYEKL. V shed 2 bases and J shed 5 bases, with 15 bases lying between them. Whole-study results and caveats: A later analysis found that most CMV-associated TCR beta chains appeared HLA-restricted. The listing of 160 or so TCR beta chains classed them as cytomegalovirus-associated. A few V segments could not be told apart, such as TRBV6-2 and TRBV6-3, and were left out.

With respect to this clone: The antigen is unknown.

The chain couples TRBV4-1 to TRBJ2-5; perhaps TRBD1 as D (6 bases). Sequences were obtained from PBMCs. This clonotype originated in a man aged 35 to 55 in good health and CMV-seronegative. The CDR3 spells CASSQPGQLPETQYF. In DNA, the CDR3 is TGCGCCAGCAGCCAACCGGGACAACTACCGGAGACCCAGTACTTC.